Listed below are T cell receptor beta chains from one sample, sequenced in a study of T cell changes during pregnancy in multiple sclerosis. Clones were read by immunoSEQ multiplex PCR, and TCRdb kept only the in-frame ones, dropping some. The top ten hold less than 2% of the sample, which has approximately 110,000 clones, more than 85% seen once. The sample in question was peripheral blood, obtained in the third trimester of pregnancy. The receptors originated from a female donor with multiple sclerosis, enrolled in a pregnancy study. Both conserved end residues are part of each CDR3. A D gene is named only where the DNA matches it firmly. Only part of the rows carry a size: once, few, many, or a class if the clone is expanded.

j_call | clone_size | d_call | cdr3_length | v_call | cdr3_aa | cdr3_nt
TRBJ2-3 | . | TRBD2 | 15 | TRBV10-3 | CAISGGLDVTDTQYF | TGTGCCATCAGTGGGGGACTAGATGTCACAGATACGCAGTATTTT
TRBJ1-2 | . | . | 15 | TRBV6-1 | CASSLEGVSLGGYTF | TGTGCCAGCAGCTTAGAGGGGGTCAGCCTGGGTGGCTACACCTTC
TRBJ1-2 | . | . | 14 | TRBV7-9 | CASSLKRADYGYTF | TGTGCCAGCAGCTTGAAGAGGGCGGACTATGGCTACACCTTC
TRBJ2-3 | . | . | 16 | TRBV18 | CASSPEGRVSTDTQYF | TGTGCCAGCTCACCAGAGGGAAGGGTGAGCACAGATACGCAGTATTTT
TRBJ2-7 | . | TRBD2 | 14 | TRBV7-9 | CASSLTRGDYEQYF | TGTGCCAGCAGCTTAACGCGGGGGGACTACGAGCAGTACTTC
TRBJ1-1 | . | TRBD1 | 14 | TRBV2 | CASSWEQGGTEAFF | TGTGCCAGCAGTTGGGAACAGGGGGGAACTGAAGCTTTCTTT
TRBJ1-1 | few | . | 14 | TRBV5-1 | CASSPTQGNTEAFF | TGCGCCAGCAGCCCGACACAGGGTAACACTGAAGCTTTCTTT
TRBJ2-7 | . | TRBD1 | 13 | TRBV30 | CAFHRGQGYEQYF | TGTGCCTTCCACAGGGGCCAGGGGTACGAGCAGTACTTC
TRBJ1-1 | . | TRBD1 | 16 | TRBV5-6 | CASSPGTGSRNTEAFF | TGTGCCAGCAGCCCCGGGACAGGTAGTCGGAACACTGAAGCTTTCTTT
TRBJ1-4 | . | . | 14 | TRBV11-2 | CASSFPNLSEKLFF | TGTGCCAGCAGTTTCCCGAACCTTAGTGAAAAACTGTTTTTT
TRBJ1-3 | . | . | 13 | TRBV29-1 | CSVRTGTGNTIYF | TGCAGCGTGAGAACAGGGACTGGAAACACCATATATTTT
TRBJ1-2 | . | . | 13 | TRBV10-3 | CAISEPGAIGYTF | TGTGCCATCAGTGAGCCAGGGGCGATCGGCTACACCTTC
TRBJ2-7 | . | TRBD1 | 16 | TRBV2 | CASRPGRGTGRYEQYF | TGTGCCAGCAGGCCTGGCCGCGGGACAGGGCGCTACGAGCAGTACTTC
TRBJ1-2 | . | TRBD1 | 15 | TRBV15 | CATSRGRDRNYGYTF | TGTGCCACCAGCAGAGGTCGGGACAGGAACTATGGCTACACCTTC
TRBJ2-5 | . | . | 12 | TRBV2 | CASSESEETQYF | TGTGCCAGCAGTGAATCAGAAGAGACCCAGTACTTC
TRBJ2-7 | . | TRBD1 | 16 | TRBV19 | CASAPSRDRGSYEQYF | TGTGCCAGCGCCCCTAGCCGGGACAGGGGTTCCTACGAGCAGTACTTC
TRBJ1-6 | . | . | 17 | TRBV18 | CASSPGRVSSYNSPLHF | TGTGCCAGCTCACCAGGGCGGGTGAGCTCCTATAATTCACCCCTCCACTTT
TRBJ1-6 | . | TRBD1 | 15 | TRBV6-5 | CASSPGTGMNSPLHF | TGTGCCAGCAGCCCCGGGACAGGGATGAATTCACCCCTCCACTTT
TRBJ2-7 | . | TRBD1 | 12 | TRBV28 | CASSLLRGTATF | TGTGCCAGCAGTTTACTACGAGGGACAGCCACTTTC
TRBJ2-7 | . | TRBD1 | 12 | TRBV28 | CASRDRTYEQYF | TGTGCCAGCCGGGACAGGACCTACGAGCAGTACTTC
TRBJ1-1 | few | . | 14 | TRBV5-1 | CASSLRVTNTEAFF | TGCGCCAGCAGCTTGCGGGTGACGAACACTGAAGCTTTCTTT
TRBJ2-7 | . | TRBD1 | 13 | TRBV6-5 | CASKKGASYEQYF | TGTGCCAGCAAAAAGGGGGCGTCCTACGAGCAGTACTTC
TRBJ2-2 | . | . | 12 | TRBV27 | CGSRYSAGELFF | TGTGGCTCGAGGTACTCTGCCGGGGAGCTGTTTTTT
TRBJ1-1 | . | TRBD1 | 15 | TRBV5-1 | CASSPMGQDDTEAFF | TGCGCCAGCAGCCCGATGGGACAGGACGACACTGAAGCTTTCTTT
TRBJ1-4 | . | . | 15 | TRBV29-1 | CSVGSVRGTNEKLFF | TGCAGCGTTGGGTCTGTCAGGGGTACTAATGAAAAACTGTTTTTT
TRBJ1-5 | once | TRBD1 | 14 | TRBV19 | CASWTGISNQPQHF | TGTGCCAGCTGGACAGGGATTAGCAATCAGCCCCAGCATTTT
TRBJ2-5 | . | . | 11 | TRBV11-2 | CASWGEGTQYF | TGTGCCAGTTGGGGGGAAGGGACCCAGTACTTC
TRBJ1-1 | . | . | 10 | TRBV19 | CASMGAEAFF | TGTGCCAGTATGGGCGCTGAAGCTTTCTTT
TRBJ1-1 | . | . | 14 | TRBV7-8 | CASNLQAGNTEAFF | TGTGCCAGCAACCTCCAAGCGGGGAACACTGAAGCTTTCTTT
TRBJ1-2 | once | TRBD1 | 16 | TRBV6-6 | CASSTLQGALGYGYTF | TGTGCCAGCAGTACCCTACAGGGGGCGCTCGGGTATGGCTACACCTTC
TRBJ2-5 | . | TRBD2 | 17 | TRBV27 | CASSSGLAIPERETQYF | TGTGCCAGCAGTTCGGGACTAGCGATCCCCGAGCGGGAGACCCAGTACTTC
TRBJ1-1 | . | TRBD1 | 13 | TRBV9 | CASSVGDSSEAFF | TGTGCCAGCAGCGTAGGGGACAGCTCTGAAGCTTTCTTT